Sequencing of this TCR beta chain was carried out in a study of tumor and adjacent non-tumor tissue in lung cancer. As for the study in general: Each sample yielded about 4.17 million productive TCRbeta reads on average.

TCRbeta libraries were built with three rounds of nested PCR, modified from ARM-PCR. TCRdb re-called the multiplex PCR reads through MiXCR, storing one row per CDR3 protein. The data show approximately 120,000 distinct CDR3 sequences, under 65% seen once. RNA was extracted from bulk tissue without any cell sorting. More than 3 cm separated this lung sample from the edge of the tumor. Chemotherapy-naive patients with new lung cancer underwent thoracic surgery in China, August–November 2014. This CDR3 spans 14 amino acids. V gave up 6 bases and J gave up 6 bases; unmatched junction bases: 9. Looked up from germline, CDR1 is MRHNA and CDR2 is SNTAGT. This clonotype was detected only a few times.

Material for sequencing was distant non-tumor lung tissue. The chain recombines TRBV6-4 with TRBJ2-7; 9 bases match TRBD1. The sequence derives from a man in his sixties with non-small cell lung cancer. For the CDR3, the DNA is TGTGCCAGCAGACCAGGACAGGGGAGGGGCGAGCAGTACTTC. Protein product: CASRPGQGRGEQYF.